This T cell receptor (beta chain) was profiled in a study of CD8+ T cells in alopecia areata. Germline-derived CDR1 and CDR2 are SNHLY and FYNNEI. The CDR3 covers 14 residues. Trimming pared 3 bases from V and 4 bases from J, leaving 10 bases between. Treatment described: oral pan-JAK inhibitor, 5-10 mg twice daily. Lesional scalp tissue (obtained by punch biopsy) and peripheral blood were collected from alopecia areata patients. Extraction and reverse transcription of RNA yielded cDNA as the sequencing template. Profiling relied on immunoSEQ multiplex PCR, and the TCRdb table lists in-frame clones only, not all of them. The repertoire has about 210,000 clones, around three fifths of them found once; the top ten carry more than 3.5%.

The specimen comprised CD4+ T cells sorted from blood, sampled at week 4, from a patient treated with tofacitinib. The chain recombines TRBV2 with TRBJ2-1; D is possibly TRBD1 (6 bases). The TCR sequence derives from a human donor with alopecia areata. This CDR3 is CASSEGQGYNEQFF. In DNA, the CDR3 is TGTGCCAGCAGTGAGGGGCAGGGGTACAATGAGCAGTTCTTC. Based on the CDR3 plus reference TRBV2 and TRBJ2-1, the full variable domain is EPEVTQTPSHQVTQMGQEVILRCVPISNHLYFYWYRQILGQKVEFLVSFYNNEISEKSEIFDDQFSVERPDGSNFTLKIRSTKLEDSAMYFCASSEGQGYNEQFFGPGTRLTVL.